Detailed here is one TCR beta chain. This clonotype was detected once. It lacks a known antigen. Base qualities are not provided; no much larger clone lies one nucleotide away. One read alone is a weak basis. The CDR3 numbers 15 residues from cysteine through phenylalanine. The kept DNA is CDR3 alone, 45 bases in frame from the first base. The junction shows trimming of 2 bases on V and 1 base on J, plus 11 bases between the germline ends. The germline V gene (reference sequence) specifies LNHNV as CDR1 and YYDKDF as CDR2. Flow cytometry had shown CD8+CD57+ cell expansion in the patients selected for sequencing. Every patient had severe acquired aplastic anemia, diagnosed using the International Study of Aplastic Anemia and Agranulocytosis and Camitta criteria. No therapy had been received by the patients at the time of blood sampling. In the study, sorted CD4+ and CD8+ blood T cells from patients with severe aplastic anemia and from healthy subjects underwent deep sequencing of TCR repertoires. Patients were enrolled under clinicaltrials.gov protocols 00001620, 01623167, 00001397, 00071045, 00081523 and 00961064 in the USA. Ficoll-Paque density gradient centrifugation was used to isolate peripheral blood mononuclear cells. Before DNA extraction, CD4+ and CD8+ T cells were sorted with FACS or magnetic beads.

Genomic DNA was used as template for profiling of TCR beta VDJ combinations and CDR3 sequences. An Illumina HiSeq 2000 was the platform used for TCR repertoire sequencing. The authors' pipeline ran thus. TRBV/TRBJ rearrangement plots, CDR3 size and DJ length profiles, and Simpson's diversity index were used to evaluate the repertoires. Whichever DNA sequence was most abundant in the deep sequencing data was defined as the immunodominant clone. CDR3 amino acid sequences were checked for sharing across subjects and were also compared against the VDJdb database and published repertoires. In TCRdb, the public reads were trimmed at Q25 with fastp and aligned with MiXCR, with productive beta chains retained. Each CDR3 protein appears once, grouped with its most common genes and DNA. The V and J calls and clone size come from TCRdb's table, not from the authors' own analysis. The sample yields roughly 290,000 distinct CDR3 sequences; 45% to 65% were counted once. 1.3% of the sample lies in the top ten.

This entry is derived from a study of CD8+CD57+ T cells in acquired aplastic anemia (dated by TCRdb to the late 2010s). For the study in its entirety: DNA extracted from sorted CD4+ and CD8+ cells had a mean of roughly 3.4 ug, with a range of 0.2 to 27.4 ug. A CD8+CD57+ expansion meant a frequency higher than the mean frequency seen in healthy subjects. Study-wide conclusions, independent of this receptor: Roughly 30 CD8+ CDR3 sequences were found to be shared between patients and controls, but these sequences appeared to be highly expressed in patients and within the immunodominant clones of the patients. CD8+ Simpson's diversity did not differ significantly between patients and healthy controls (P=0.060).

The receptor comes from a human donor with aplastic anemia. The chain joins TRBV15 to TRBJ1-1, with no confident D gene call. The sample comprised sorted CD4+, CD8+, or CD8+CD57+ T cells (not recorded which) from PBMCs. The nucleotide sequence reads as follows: TGTGCCACCAGCAGACCTACTCTGGGGAACACTGAAGCTTTCTTT. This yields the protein CATSRPTLGNTEAFF. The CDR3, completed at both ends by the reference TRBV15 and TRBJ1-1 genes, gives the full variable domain DAMVIQNPRYQVTQFGKPVTLSCSQTLNHNVMYWYQQKSSQAPKLLFHYYDKDFNNEADTPDNFQSRRPNTSFCFLDIRSPGLGDTAMYLCATSRPTLGNTEAFFGQGTRLTVV.